Presented here are 26 T cell receptor beta chains from one specimen sequenced in a study of beta chain features in type 1 diabetes. The investigators reverse transcribed all of the isolated RNA, so they sequenced expressed TCRB transcripts. Profiling relied on immunoSEQ multiplex PCR, and the TCRdb table lists in-frame clones only, not all of them. The table shows roughly 400,000 clones, with about 16% occurring only once. The source material was naive CD4+ T cells from blood. Every receptor here comes from a young woman in good health.

This clone was detected only a few times. The sample carries other DNA sequences with the same CDR3. The rearrangement uses TRBV5-1 and TRBJ1-2; 8 nucleotides align to TRBD1. V gave up 0 bases and J gave up 8 bases; unmatched junction bases: 6. CDR1 and CDR2 from the germline V gene are SGHRS and YFSETQ. The CDR3 sequence is 14 residues long. The chain's CDR3 is CASSLDGQGDGYTF. CDR3 DNA: TGCGCCAGCAGCTTGGACGGACAGGGTGACGGCTACACCTTC.

This clone has just one count. The V gene is TRBV20-1, the J gene TRBJ2-1; no firm D call. Germline V gene data show CDR1 as DFQATT and CDR2 as SNEGSKA (reference sequence). The CDR3 is 10 residues long. V was shortened by 2 bases and J by 10 bases, with 6 bases between the two germline ends. The CDR3 DNA follows: TGCAGTGCTAGACTTTCGGAGCAGTTCTTC. Amino acids: CSARLSEQFF.

This clone came up a few times. V gene TRBV20-1 combines with J gene TRBJ1-1; D call uncertain. Trimming removed 3 bases at V and 10 bases at J, with 9 bases between. The CDR3 runs 10 residues. Germline-derived CDR1 and CDR2 are DFQATT and SNEGSKA (reference sequence). CDR3 loop: CSARSTGAFF. CDR3 nucleotide sequence: TGCAGTGCTAGGAGTACGGGAGCTTTCTTT.

The chain is built from TRBV30 and TRBJ2-1; TRBD2 is a possible D gene (6 bases). Germline V lookup: CDR1 GTSNPN, CDR2 SVGIG (reference sequence). V was cut by 0 bases and J by 8 bases, with 11 bases left in between. The CDR3 has 13 residues. The CDR3 sequence: CAWSVGGSDEQFF. The DNA of the CDR3 is TGTGCCTGGAGTGTAGGAGGGAGTGATGAGCAGTTCTTC.

The rearrangement uses TRBV5-4 and TRBJ1-1; D might be TRBD1 (5 bases). The CDR3 contains 12 residues. Germline assignment: CDR1 SGHNT and CDR2 YYREEE (reference sequence). V lost 3 bases and J 8 bases, leaving 11 bases between the germline ends. In nucleotides, the CDR3 is TGTGCCAGCAGCTGGGGGAGGACAGAAGCTTTCTTT. Translating it yields CASSWGRTEAFF. The entire variable domain, with the rest obtained from reference TRBV5-4 and TRBJ1-1, is as follows: ETGVTQSPTHLIKTRGQQVTLRCSSQSGHNTVSWYQQALGQGPQFIFQYYREEENGRGNFPPRFSGLQFPNYSSELNVNALELDDSALYLCASSWGRTEAFFGQGTRLTVV.

Written as DNA, the CDR3 is TGTGCCTTCTCGAAGGGGCTATACACAGATACGCAGTATTTT. As protein: CAFSKGLYTDTQYF. The chain recombines TRBV30 with TRBJ2-3; tentatively, D is TRBD1 (5 bases). The V end lost 7 bases, the J end lost 2 bases, and 16 bases lay between the germline ends. Germline V CDR1 and CDR2: GTSNPN, SVGIG (reference sequence). CDR3 length: 14 residues.

This clone has a handful of counts. The chain employs TRBV25-1 and TRBJ2-5; 8 bases are shared with TRBD2. Germline trimming cut 8 bases from V and 1 base from J; bases unmatched to any gene: 6. The V gene's germline CDR1 is MGHDK and CDR2 SYGVNS. The CDR3 is made up of 14 amino acids. The DNA for the CDR3 is TGTGCCAGCGATGCAGCGGGAGTCCAAGAGACCCAGTACTTC. Amino acids: CASDAAGVQETQYF.

The chain carries TRBV9 and TRBJ1-1; TRBD1 matches at 9 bases. V shed 2 bases and J 3 bases; nucleotides not matched to a gene: 2. In germline, CDR1 is SGDLS, CDR2 YYNGEE. The CDR3 totals 14 residues. The CDR3 DNA is TGTGCCAGCAGCGTTGGACAGGGGTACACTGAAGCTTTCTTT. This codes for CASSVGQGYTEAFF.

V and J are TRBV30 and TRBJ1-1; D gene unclear. CDR3 size: 12 residues. V was trimmed by 2 bases and J by 3 bases, leaving 7 bases between them. Per germline, CDR1 GTSNPN and CDR2 SVGIG (reference sequence). The CDR3 reads CAWSPPDTEAFF. For the CDR3, the DNA is TGTGCCTGGAGTCCCCCGGACACTGAAGCTTTCTTT.

The J gene is TRBJ2-4, the V gene TRBV4-3, with D tentatively TRBD2 (6 bases). The germline CDR1 and CDR2 sequences are LGHNA and YSLEER. The CDR3 sequence is 15 residues long. V was trimmed by 0 bases and J by 3 bases, leaving 9 bases between them. For the CDR3, the DNA is TGCGCCAGCAGCCAAGATAGGGAGGACAAAAACATTCAGTACTTC. Its protein is CASSQDREDKNIQYF.

This sequence joins TRBV6-5 and TRBJ1-2; D is possibly TRBD1 (6 bases). The CDR3 runs 14 residues. The V and J ends lost 0 bases and 4 bases respectively, with 9 bases between them. Germline CDR1 reads MNHEY; CDR2 reads SVGAGI. The CDR3 protein is CASSYSDRFYGYTF. The CDR3 DNA sequence: TGTGCCAGCAGTTACTCGGACAGATTCTATGGCTACACCTTC.

This clone was seen only a few times. This sequence joins TRBV6-6 and TRBJ2-7; perhaps TRBD1 as D (6 bases). Germline CDR1 MNHNY, CDR2 SVGAGI (reference sequence). CDR3 length: 13 residues. V gave up 6 bases and J gave up 2 bases, with 11 bases separating them. The CDR3, as DNA: TGTGCCAGCAGGGATGACAGGACCTACGAGCAGTACTTC. It translates to CASRDDRTYEQYF.

V gene TRBV5-4 combines with J gene TRBJ1-3; D remains unclear. CDR3 length: 14 residues. Between the trimmed V and J ends, which lost 2 bases and 2 bases, there was a span of 8 bases. The germline V gene has CDR1 SGHNT and CDR2 YYREEE (reference sequence). The CDR3 region has the DNA TGTGCCAGCAGCTTATTTTATCCTGGAAACACCATATATTTT. Translated, it gives CASSLFYPGNTIYF.

This chain uses TRBV19 with TRBJ2-7; a possible D gene is TRBD2 (6 bases). Per the germline V gene, CDR1 is LNHDA and CDR2 is SQIVND (reference sequence). V lost 8 bases, J lost 2 bases, and 16 bases lay in between. The CDR3 contains 14 residues. The CDR3: CASQEGPRTYEQYF. The CDR3 nucleotides are TGTGCCAGTCAGGAGGGGCCCCGAACCTACGAGCAGTACTTC.

In this sample, this clone turned up a few times. V gene TRBV28 combines with J gene TRBJ2-7; 10 positions agree with TRBD2. CDR1 is MDHEN, CDR2 SYDVKM, per germline. The V gene end was trimmed by 6 bases and the J gene end by 0 bases; junction bases not matched to a gene: 2. The CDR3 is 14 residues long. CDR3 bases: TGTGCCAGCAGCTCTAGCGGGAGCTCCTACGAGCAGTACTTC. Residues: CASSSSGSSYEQYF. The full variable domain, in which reference TRBV28 and TRBJ2-7 provide the parts outside the CDR3, is DVKVTQSSRYLVKRTGEKVFLECVQDMDHENMFWYRQDPGLGLRLIYFSYDVKMKEKGDIPEGYSVSREKKERFSLILESASTNQTSMYLCASSSSGSSYEQYFGPGTRLTVT.

The J gene is TRBJ2-2, the V gene TRBV28; TRBD2 might be the D (6 bases). Looked up from germline, CDR1 is MDHEN and CDR2 is SYDVKM. Trimming took off 5 bases at V and 4 bases at J, with 11 bases between the two ends. The CDR3 contains 14 residues. Here the CDR3 reads CASSPERATGELFF. In nucleotides, the CDR3 is TGTGCCAGCAGTCCTGAGCGGGCCACCGGGGAGCTGTTTTTT.

This clone occurred a few times. V gene TRBV4-1 combines with J gene TRBJ2-7; 7 nucleotides match TRBD1. From germline, CDR1 is MGHRA and CDR2 YSYEKL. This CDR3 contains 16 residues. J was trimmed by 0 bases and V by 3 bases; bases with no gene match: 8. CDR3 region: CASSHRQGKSSYEQYF. CDR3 sequence (DNA): TGCGCCAGCAGCCACCGACAGGGTAAGAGCTCCTACGAGCAGTACTTC.

This chain connects TRBV7-2 to TRBJ1-1, with unresolved D. There are 14 residues in the CDR3. Trimming took off 1 base at V and 10 bases at J, with 16 bases between the two ends. Germline V gives CDR1 SGHTA, CDR2 FQGNSA. CDR3 residues: CASSLVHSGMGAFF. As DNA, the CDR3 is TGTGCCAGCAGCTTAGTACACTCGGGGATGGGAGCTTTCTTT.

There are a few counts of this clone. The V and J genes are TRBV19 and TRBJ2-1; D is possibly TRBD2 (5 bases). V lost 1 base and J 10 bases, leaving 14 bases between the germline ends. This CDR3 is 14 amino acids long. The V gene's germline CDR1 is LNHDA and CDR2 SQIVND (reference sequence). The CDR3 region is CASSIVGDQTEQFF. DNA of the CDR3: TGTGCCAGTAGTATAGTGGGAGACCAGACGGAGCAGTTCTTC.

This clone is a singleton in its sample. The chain has TRBV5-1 and TRBJ1-1; no clear D gene. V was cut by 5 bases and J by 3 bases, with 14 bases left in between. Per germline, CDR1 SGHRS and CDR2 YFSETQ. This CDR3 is 14 amino acids long. The CDR3 bases are TGCGCCAGCAGGCCGTCGGGCGGGCACACTGAAGCTTTCTTT. Encoded protein: CASRPSGGHTEAFF.

This chain uses TRBV19 with TRBJ1-1; a weak D match, TRBD1 (6 bases). Trimming removed 5 bases at V and 1 base at J, with 11 bases between. The CDR3 extends over 14 amino acids. Germline values: CDR1 LNHDA, CDR2 SQIVND (reference sequence). CDR3 nucleotide sequence: TGTGCCAGTAGTTTCTTACAGGGGAACACTGAAGCTTTCTTT. As protein: CASSFLQGNTEAFF.

Concerning this clone itself: The sample has other DNA sequences that encode this CDR3 too. This rearrangement joins TRBV15 to TRBJ1-5, with 7 bases identical to TRBD1. V shed 6 bases, J shed 2 bases, and the junction held 4 bases outside the gene matches. The CDR3 loop spans 14 amino acids. Germline lookup yields CDR1 LNHNV and CDR2 YYDKDF (reference sequence). The CDR3 loop reads CATSRTGGNQPQHF. As DNA, the CDR3 is TGTGCCACCAGTAGGACAGGAGGCAATCAGCCCCAGCATTTT.

A few counts support this clone. The CDR3 DNA follows: TGTGCCTGGAGTGGACAGGGCCGGATCCAGTACTTC. It codes for CAWSGQGRIQYF. The chain is built from TRBV30 and TRBJ2-7; TRBD1 agrees at 7 bases. Per germline, CDR1 GTSNPN and CDR2 SVGIG (reference sequence). The junction had 7 bases not matched to a gene; V was cut back by 1 base and J by 10 bases. The CDR3 is made up of 12 amino acids.

CDR3 residues: CAWSVTQGGSYGYTF. CDR3 in DNA: TGTGCCTGGAGTGTAACTCAGGGCGGAAGCTATGGCTACACCTTC. This chain joins TRBV30 and TRBJ1-2; D is perhaps TRBD1 (5 bases). Germline values: CDR1 GTSNPN, CDR2 SVGIG (reference sequence). The ends were cut back, 0 bases at V and 4 bases at J, with 15 bases in the middle. The CDR3 consists of 15 residues. Supplemented by reference TRBV30 and TRBJ1-2, the full variable domain reads SQTIHQWPATLVQPVGSPLSLECTVEGTSNPNLYWYRQAAGRGLQLLFYSVGIGQISSEVPQNLSASRPQDRQFILSSKKLLLSDSGFYLCAWSVTQGGSYGYTFGSGTRLTVV.

This chain links TRBV7-2 with TRBJ2-7, with 13 bases lining up with TRBD2. The CDR3 spans 17 residues. V gave up 5 bases and J gave up 5 bases; unmatched junction bases: 12. CDR1 and CDR2 (germline): SGHTA, FQGNSA. The DNA of the CDR3 is TGTGCCAGCAGCCCCCTCGGGACTAGCGGGATAATAAACGAGCAGTACTTC. It codes for CASSPLGTSGIINEQYF. The full variable domain, with the rest looked up from reference TRBV7-2 and TRBJ2-7, is GAGVSQSPSNKVTEKGKDVELRCDPISGHTALYWYRQSLGQGLEFLIYFQGNSAPDKSGLPSDRFSAERTGGSVSTLTIQRTQQEDSAVYLCASSPLGTSGIINEQYFGPGTRLTVT.

This clone appeared a few times. The gene calls are TRBV2 and TRBJ2-3; D is possibly TRBD2 (6 bases). Germline V lookup: CDR1 SNHLY, CDR2 FYNNEI. This CDR3 contains 14 residues. Deletions cut 5 bases from V and 0 bases from J, with 9 bases between. CDR3 DNA: TGTGCCAGCAGTTTGACTAGGAGCACAGATACGCAGTATTTT. Translating it yields CASSLTRSTDTQYF.